This T cell receptor beta chain was recovered during a study of graft-versus-host responses after intestinal transplantation. Study findings and constraints: The authors found GvH clones in recipient marrow, some appearing first in ileum or blood. Patients who carried graft-donor T cell macrochimerism also had high graft-versus-host to host-versus-graft clonal ratios in their allografts.

As to this clone: Antigen: not known.

Repertoires were generated with immunoSEQ multiplex PCR, while TCRdb's copy carries only in-frame clones and drops some. The table lists around 99,000 clones, approximately 86% of them singletons. Trimming took off 0 bases at V and 1 base at J, with 7 bases between the two ends. The CDR3 is 14 residues long. Germline-derived CDR1 and CDR2 are SGHNT and YYREEE (reference sequence). The clonotype originates from a human donor who was the organ donor for an intestinal transplant. The chain uses TRBV5-4 and TRBJ2-5; no reliable D call. Here the sequenced sample was unstimulated CD4+ T cells sorted from spleen or lymph node cells, taken before transplant. Here the CDR3 reads CASSLGAGQETQYF. CDR3 bases: TGTGCCAGCAGCTTGGGGGCAGGCCAAGAGACCCAGTACTTC.